A single sample gave rise to the 18 T cell receptor beta chains below, sequenced in a study of control samples from healthy donors and cancer patients. The assay was immunoSEQ multiplex PCR, and TCRdb's table has in-frame clones only and misses some. The data contain approximately 130,000 clones, 70% to 90% of them seen just once; the ten biggest clones take up about 40%. The source material was blood. These receptors originate from a man aged 50 to 59 in good health.

V gene TRBV4-1 combines with J gene TRBJ2-7; the D gene is possibly TRBD2 (5 bases). Germline CDR1 and CDR2: MGHRA and YSYEKL. With 0 bases removed from V and 2 bases from J, the gap between germline ends came to 11 bases. The CDR3 extends over 15 amino acids. In DNA, the CDR3 is TGCGCCAGCAGCCAAGATCCAGCGGATCCCTACGAGCAGTACTTC. Residues: CASSQDPADPYEQYF.

The chain uses TRBV5-5 and TRBJ2-4; 7 bases fit TRBD1. This CDR3 contains 14 residues. The germline gives CDR1 SGHKS, CDR2 YYEKEE (reference sequence). After removal of 5 bases from V and 2 bases from J, the junction contained 4 bases not matched to a gene. The CDR3 is CASSTGASKNIQYF. The DNA for the CDR3 is TGTGCCAGCAGTACAGGGGCGTCCAAAAACATTCAGTACTTC.

The chain links TRBV4-1 to TRBJ2-3, with a possible D match to TRBD1 (5 bases). CDR1 is MGHRA and CDR2 is YSYEKL in the germline V gene. Between the trimmed V and J ends, which lost 4 bases and 0 bases, there was a span of 14 bases. The CDR3 is 16 amino acids. The CDR3 is CASSLQALTSTDTQYF. CDR3 sequence (DNA): TGCGCCAGCAGCCTACAGGCTTTAACTAGCACAGATACGCAGTATTTT.

V gene TRBV9 combines with J gene TRBJ2-6, with TRBD1 matching over 9 bases. The CDR3 is 19 amino acids. The germline gives CDR1 SGDLS, CDR2 YYNGEE. V gave up 0 bases and J gave up 1 base; unmatched junction bases: 8. The CDR3 region has the DNA TGTGCCAGCAGCGTAGAAGGGACAGGGCGGCGGTCTGGGGCCAACGTCCTGACTTTC. It specifies CASSVEGTGRRSGANVLTF.

The chain carries TRBV15 and TRBJ2-5; D ambiguous. V dropped 1 base and J dropped 2 bases, with 5 bases sitting between them. The CDR3 has 13 amino acids. Germline loops: CDR1 LNHNV, CDR2 YYDKDF (reference sequence). The CDR3 sequence: CATSRVVQETQYF. CDR3 sequence (DNA): TGTGCCACCAGCAGAGTTGTGCAAGAGACCCAGTACTTC.

This clone came up a few times. The chain combines TRBV19 with TRBJ2-7; 7 bases agree with TRBD2. V was clipped by 3 bases and J by 6 bases; unmatched bases: 5. Germline assignment: CDR1 LNHDA and CDR2 SQIVND (reference sequence). This CDR3 region has 13 residues. The CDR3 sequence: CASSIREEAEQYF. CDR3 coding DNA: TGTGCCAGTAGTATTCGGGAGGAGGCCGAGCAGTACTTC.

The rearrangement joins TRBV6-2 or TRBV6-3 to TRBJ1-1, with 8 positions matching TRBD1. The germline V gene has CDR1 MNHEY and CDR2 SVGEGT. The J segment lost 5 bases and the V segment lost 5 bases, leaving 10 bases of the junction unmatched. CDR3 length equals 15 residues. In DNA, the CDR3 is TGTGCCAGCAGTCGCCTCCTTGGACAGGGAACTGAAGCTTTCTTT. Translation: CASSRLLGQGTEAFF.

In regard to this clone: The same CDR3 can be traced to other DNA sequences in this sample. The chain is built from TRBV19 and TRBJ1-1; the D is unclear. Trimming cost V 1 base and J 0 bases, with 9 bases left between them. The CDR3 runs 15 residues. Germline-derived CDR1 and CDR2 are LNHDA and SQIVND (reference sequence). The CDR3 sequence is CASSIGGRLNTEAFF. The DNA for the CDR3 is TGTGCCAGTAGTATAGGAGGCCGATTGAACACTGAAGCTTTCTTT.

This chain connects TRBV27 to TRBJ2-1; D remains unclear. Germline V gives CDR1 MNHEY, CDR2 SMNVEV (reference sequence). The ends were cut back, 4 bases at V and 3 bases at J, with 4 bases in the middle. The CDR3 consists of 12 residues. This chain's CDR3 is CASSSFYNEQFF. CDR3 coding DNA: TGTGCCAGCAGTTCCTTCTACAATGAGCAGTTCTTC.

The chain carries TRBV27 and TRBJ1-2; 10 nucleotides agree with TRBD1. V shed 7 bases and J 3 bases; nucleotides not matched to a gene: 5. This CDR3 spans 14 amino acids. Per the germline V gene, CDR1 is MNHEY and CDR2 is SMNVEV (reference sequence). The CDR3, as DNA: TGTGCCAGCACCCGGACAGGGGGGGACTATGGCTACACCTTC. Amino acid sequence: CASTRTGGDYGYTF.

The J gene is TRBJ1-1, the V gene TRBV27; D might be TRBD1 (5 bases). This CDR3 is 16 amino acids long. V gave up 6 bases and J gave up 0 bases, with 17 bases separating them. Germline CDR1 reads MNHEY; CDR2 reads SMNVEV (reference sequence). The DNA of the CDR3 is TGTGCCAGCAGCCCATATAGACAGCTAATGAACACTGAAGCTTTCTTT. Amino acids: CASSPYRQLMNTEAFF.

This chain links TRBV19 with TRBJ1-1, with 9 bases identical to TRBD1. The germline CDR1 and CDR2 sequences are LNHDA and SQIVND (reference sequence). With V trimmed by 6 bases and J by 4 bases, 9 bases remained unmatched. The CDR3 loop spans 15 amino acids. The CDR3 DNA sequence: TGTGCCAGTAGCTACAGGGGGCGCGTGGTCACTGAAGCTTTCTTT. Its protein is CASSYRGRVVTEAFF.

This chain connects TRBV11-2 to TRBJ1-1; 7 bases are a match to TRBD1. This CDR3 has 13 amino acids. V shed 4 bases and J 6 bases; nucleotides not matched to a gene: 5. Per the germline V gene, CDR1 is SGHAT and CDR2 is FQNNGV. This chain's CDR3 is CASSSDRASEAFF. Here the CDR3 DNA reads TGTGCCAGCAGCTCCGACAGGGCCTCTGAAGCTTTCTTT. The whole variable domain, filled in from reference TRBV11-2 and TRBJ1-1, reads EAGVAQSPRYKIIEKRQSVAFWCNPISGHATLYWYQQILGQGPKLLIQFQNNGVVDDSQLPKDRFSAERLKGVDSTLKIQPAKLEDSAVYLCASSSDRASEAFFGQGTRLTVV.

The chain's CDR3 is CASSLLSDRNTEAFF. The CDR3 DNA is TGTGCCAGCAGCCTTCTTTCGGACAGGAACACTGAAGCTTTCTTT. V gene TRBV27 combines with J gene TRBJ1-1; possibly TRBD1 for D (6 bases). Trimming cost V 6 bases and J 1 base, with 15 bases left between them. The CDR3 loop spans 15 amino acids. From germline, CDR1 is MNHEY and CDR2 SMNVEV (reference sequence).

The chain has TRBV27 and TRBJ1-1; D unclear. The CDR3 consists of 16 residues. V was shortened by 2 bases and J by 0 bases, with 13 bases between the two germline ends. Germline loops: CDR1 MNHEY, CDR2 SMNVEV (reference sequence). The CDR3 here is CASSLGRGLMNTEAFF. As DNA, the CDR3 is TGTGCCAGCAGTTTAGGTCGGGGTCTTATGAACACTGAAGCTTTCTTT.

Remarks on this clone: Distinct nucleotide sequences in the sample also encode this CDR3. V gene TRBV19 combines with J gene TRBJ2-1; possibly TRBD2 for D (5 bases). Trimming removed 5 bases from V and 8 bases from J, with 13 bases in between. CDR3 length: 13 residues. Germline CDR1 is LNHDA and CDR2 is SQIVND (reference sequence). The CDR3 loop is CASSPTSVYEQFF. The CDR3 DNA reads as TGTGCCAGTAGTCCCACTAGTGTCTATGAGCAGTTCTTC.

The V call is TRBV30, the J call TRBJ2-3, with a weak D call TRBD1 (5 bases). This CDR3 has 14 amino acids. Trimming took 1 base from V and 2 from J, leaving 10 bases between them. The germline V gene has CDR1 GTSNPN and CDR2 SVGIG (reference sequence). The DNA for the CDR3 is TGTGCCTGGAGTGGCCAGGGTTTCACAGATACGCAGTATTTT. Amino acids: CAWSGQGFTDTQYF.

This chain links TRBV6-2 or TRBV6-3 with TRBJ2-7, with 10 bases lining up with TRBD1. CDR1 and CDR2 from the germline V gene are MNHEY and SVGEGT. J was trimmed by 3 bases and V by 5 bases; bases with no gene match: 10. This CDR3 has 16 residues. CDR3 in amino acids: CASSTPGTGDYYEQYF. DNA for the CDR3: TGTGCCAGCAGTACTCCCGGGACAGGGGACTACTACGAGCAGTACTTC.